This T cell receptor beta chain originates from a study of CD8 T cells in ankylosing spondylitis. MiXCR, applied by TCRdb to the 5' RACE reads, yields one record per CDR3 protein. Among approximately 220,000 distinct CDR3 sequences listed, around 24% were seen once. Looked up from germline, CDR1 is MGHDK and CDR2 is SYGVNS. CDR3 size: 15 residues. V dropped 7 bases and J dropped 2 bases, with 14 bases sitting between them. The chain couples TRBV25-1 to TRBJ1-4, with D possibly being TRBD1 (5 bases). The sequencing sample was made of blood, either unsorted or a sorted T cell fraction (not recorded which). This sequence originates from a male donor with ankylosing spondylitis or in good health (not recorded which). The CDR3, as DNA: TGTGCCAGCAACGCTCAGGGTGGCACTAATGAAAAACTGTTTTTT. Encoded protein: CASNAQGGTNEKLFF.